The 7 T cell receptor beta chains reported below all come from one sample, sequenced in a study of T cells in localized non-small cell lung cancer. Method: immunoSEQ multiplex PCR; TCRdb's copy keeps in-frame clones and lacks some. The profile shows 20,000 to 30,000 clones, approximately 87% of them singletons. Specimen: peripheral blood, collected before any cancer treatment. Receptor source: a woman aged 35 to 70 with stage I lung adenocarcinoma.

This chain links TRBV5-4 with TRBJ1-3; D gene uncertain. Trimming cost V 0 bases and J 2 bases, with 9 bases left between them. This CDR3 is built from 15 residues. Germline loops: CDR1 SGHNT, CDR2 YYREEE (reference sequence). CDR3 protein: CASSLGGSTGNTIYF. In nucleotides, the CDR3 is TGTGCCAGCAGCTTGGGCGGCTCTACTGGAAACACCATATATTTT.

CDR3 sequence (DNA): TGTGCCAGCTCACCACCCCTGGACAGGGCCATATATTTT. This sequence encodes CASSPPLDRAIYF. The chain uses TRBV18 and TRBJ1-3; 8 bases fit TRBD1. Looked up from germline, CDR1 is KGHSH and CDR2 is LQKENI. This CDR3 is built from 13 residues. V gave up 0 bases and J gave up 11 bases; unmatched junction bases: 3.

The rearrangement joins TRBV11-2 to TRBJ1-2; D perhaps matches TRBD1 (5 bases). The CDR3 consists of 16 residues. V was cut by 5 bases and J by 5 bases, with 21 bases left in between. CDR1 is SGHAT and CDR2 is FQNNGV in the germline V gene. CDR3 amino acids: CASSTGPLLRGYGYTF. The CDR3 DNA reads TGTGCCAGCAGCACAGGCCCCCTACTTAGGGGTTATGGCTACACCTTC.

V usage is TRBV5-6 and J usage is TRBJ2-2; tentative D call: TRBD2 (6 bases). Trimming took off 2 bases at V and 14 bases at J, with 16 bases between the two ends. CDR1 is SGHDT, CDR2 YYEEEE, per germline. The CDR3 spans 13 residues. The CDR3 bases are TGTGCCAGCAGCTTCGTCGGGCAGGGAGGACTGTTTTTT. Protein product: CASSFVGQGGLFF.

The rearrangement joins TRBV19 to TRBJ2-1; TRBD2 aligns across 11 bases. This CDR3 region has 15 residues. The V and J ends lost 4 bases and 2 bases, in that order; junction bases with no gene match: 1. The germline V gene has CDR1 LNHDA and CDR2 SQIVND (reference sequence). This CDR3 is CASSRTSGPYNEQFF. CDR3 DNA: TGTGCCAGTAGTAGGACTAGCGGGCCCTACAATGAGCAGTTCTTC.

The CDR3 loop reads CASSVGTAGGNEQFF. Written as DNA, the CDR3 is TGTGCCAGCAGCGTCGGGACCGCCGGGGGGAATGAGCAGTTCTTC. The chain couples TRBV9 to TRBJ2-1, with 7 bases fitting TRBD2. V was pared by 2 bases and J by 7 bases, with 9 bases of the junction left unmatched. CDR1 is SGDLS and CDR2 is YYNGEE in the germline V gene. This CDR3 comprises 15 residues. Full variable domain (rest looked up from reference TRBV9 and TRBJ2-1): DSGVTQTPKHLITATGQRVTLRCSPRSGDLSVYWYQQSLDQGLQFLIQYYNGEERAKGNILERFSAQQFPDLHSELNLSSLELGDSALYFCASSVGTAGGNEQFFGPGTRLTVL.

For the CDR3, the DNA is TGTGCCAGTAAACAGCGGGGATCTTCCTCTCAAGGGGCCTACAATGAGCAGTTCTTC. Amino acid sequence: CASKQRGSSSQGAYNEQFF. The chain recombines TRBV19 with TRBJ2-1; 7 bases match TRBD2. This CDR3 is built from 19 residues. J gave up 2 bases and V 7 bases, and 20 bases lay outside the gene matches. The germline CDR1 and CDR2 sequences are LNHDA and SQIVND (reference sequence).